This TCR beta chain was recorded in a study of CD8+ T cells in alopecia areata (dated by TCRdb to the late 2010s). Background for the entire study: The treated patients took part in an open-label pilot trial in which moderate-to-severe alopecia areata was treated with oral tofacitinib at 5 to 10 mg twice daily. Patients received tofacitinib for 6 to 18 months and were then followed off drug for 6 months to check for delayed response and recurrence. The study used high-throughput TCRbeta sequencing to examine T cell clonal expansion in alopecia areata, in both the C3H/HeJ mouse model and human patients. Scalp tissue and sorted CD4+ and CD8+ peripheral blood T cells from patchy and totalis/universalis alopecia areata patients and from healthy controls were covered by human TCRbeta sequencing. Biopsies were taken from tofacitinib-treated patients at baseline and again at 4 and 24 weeks into treatment, and several of those patients also had a later scalp biopsy. Clonality in the scalp was compared among normal scalp (n=4), patchy alopecia areata scalp (n=8), and alopecia totalis/universalis scalp (n=8). RNA was extracted with the PAXgene miRNA kit for fixed scalp, the miRNeasy kit for PBMCs, and the RNeasy kit for mouse skin. immunoSEQ multiplex PCR using 35 Vbeta forward primers and 13 Jbeta reverse primers was used to amplify TCRbeta CDR3 regions.

The library came from the immunoSEQ multiplex PCR assay. For TCR sequencing, RNA was extracted from every sample and reverse transcribed into cDNA to serve as template. SuperScript III was used for first-strand cDNA synthesis, primed with a 2:1 mix of oligo-dT and random hexamers. A synthetic immune receptor repertoire was used to gauge amplification bias, and whatever bias remained was removed computationally. Per the authors' processing: Raw reads were preprocessed for error removal, and CDR3 was defined according to IMGT conventions as running from the conserved cysteine to phenylalanine. To get clonality, Shannon entropy was normalized by log2 of the number of productive unique TCRs and the result was subtracted from 1. Whether each scalp clone was CD4 or CD8 was inferred by checking scalp TCRbeta sequences against the CD4 and CD8 repertoires from sorted blood. Entries here come from immuneACCESS through TCRdb and include only in-frame sequences with V and J called. Some clones fail to appear in such tables; in the studies checked, an unresolved V gene covers under half of the shortfall, and the cause of the remainder is unknown. V, J and clone size derive from that table, while D and trimming were established from the DNA sequence. For this sample there are about 140,000 clones; 45% to 60% appear just once. The top ten constitute over 0.75% of the sample.

From the cysteine through the phenylalanine, the CDR3 covers 15 amino acids. Just the 45-base CDR3 DNA is kept, in frame starting at base 1. The germline V gene (reference sequence) gives CDR1 as GTSNPN and CDR2 as SVGIG. The junction shows trimming of 0 bases on V and 6 bases on J, plus 15 bases between the germline ends. Of note for this clone: Its binding antigen is unknown. No much larger clone exists at a distance of one base, and base qualities are not known.

Here is what the overall study found, with its caveats: Scalp TCR repertoire analysis is complicated because resident alphabeta T cells in normal human skin are also sequenced, whereas mouse skin is dominated by gammadelta T cells. Compared with mice, TCR sequences shared between patients were less clear, possibly partly because of HLA diversity across the patient population. Lesional scalp, especially in alopecia totalis/universalis, showed higher clonality and more expanded CD8+ clones than normal scalp, suggesting antigenic drive.

The time point label on this specimen signifies: baseline before oral tofacitinib. From alopecia areata patients, peripheral blood was collected along with lesional scalp punch biopsies. PBMCs were separated by density centrifugation and stained for CD3, CD4 and CD8, after which CD4+ and CD8+ T cells were sorted on a FACSAria. This receptor was obtained from a human donor with alopecia areata. The material was CD4+ T cells sorted from blood, obtained at week 0. The V and J segments used are TRBV30 and TRBJ2-1; the D gene cannot be resolved reliably. The sequenced DNA is TGTGCCTGGAGTGTACGGATCCTGGACCCCAATGAGCAGTTCTTC. This translates into CAWSVRILDPNEQFF.